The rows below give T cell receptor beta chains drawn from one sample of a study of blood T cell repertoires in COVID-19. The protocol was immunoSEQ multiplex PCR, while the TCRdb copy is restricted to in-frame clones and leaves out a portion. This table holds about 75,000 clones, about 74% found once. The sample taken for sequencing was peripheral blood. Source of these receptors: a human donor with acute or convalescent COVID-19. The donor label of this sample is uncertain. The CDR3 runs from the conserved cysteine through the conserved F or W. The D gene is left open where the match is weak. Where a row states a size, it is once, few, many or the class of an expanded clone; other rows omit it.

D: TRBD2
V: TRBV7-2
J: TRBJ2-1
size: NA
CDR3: CASSLDAGLAGGIEQFF
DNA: TGTGCCAGCAGCTTAGATGCCGGACTAGCGGGGGGTATTGAGCAGTTCTTC

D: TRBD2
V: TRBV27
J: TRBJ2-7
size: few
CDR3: CASSFFGASGIYEQYF
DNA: TGTGCCAGCAGTTTTTTTGGGGCTAGCGGAATCTACGAGCAGTACTTC

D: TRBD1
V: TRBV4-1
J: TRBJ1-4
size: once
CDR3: CASSQDGTGGRTNEKLFF
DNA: TGCGCCAGCAGCCAAGACGGGACAGGTGGGCGCACTAATGAAAAACTGTTTTTT

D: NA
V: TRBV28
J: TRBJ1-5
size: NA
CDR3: CASRFAGASSNQPQHF
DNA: TGTGCCAGCCGATTTGCGGGGGCTTCTAGCAATCAGCCCCAGCATTTT

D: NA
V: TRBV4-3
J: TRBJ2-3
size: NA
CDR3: CASSQDLRGPDTQYF
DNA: TGCGCCAGCAGCCAAGATCTCAGGGGTCCAGATACGCAGTATTTT

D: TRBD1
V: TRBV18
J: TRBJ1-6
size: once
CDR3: CASSRVQGAENSPLHF
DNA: TGTGCCAGCTCAAGGGTACAGGGGGCAGAAAATTCACCCCTCCACTTT

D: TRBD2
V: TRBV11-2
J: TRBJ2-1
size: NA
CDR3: CASSLLAGGSEQFF
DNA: TGTGCCAGCAGCTTACTAGCGGGAGGATCTGAGCAGTTCTTC

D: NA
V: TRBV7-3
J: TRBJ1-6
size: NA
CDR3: CASSLTGLSSYNSPLHF
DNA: TGTGCCAGCAGCTTAACCGGACTGAGCTCCTATAATTCACCCCTCCACTTT

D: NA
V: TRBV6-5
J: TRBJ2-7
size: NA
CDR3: CASRVGDTTSYEQYF
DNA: TGTGCCAGCCGGGTAGGGGACACCACAAGCTACGAGCAGTACTTC

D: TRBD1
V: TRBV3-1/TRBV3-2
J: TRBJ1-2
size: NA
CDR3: CASSQARGGGYGYTF
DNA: TGTGCCAGCAGCCAAGCCAGAGGGGGCGGCTATGGCTACACCTTC

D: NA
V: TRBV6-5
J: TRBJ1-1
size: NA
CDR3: CASSIEVTMNTEAFF
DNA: TGTGCCAGCTCGATTGAGGTAACCATGAACACTGAAGCTTTCTTT

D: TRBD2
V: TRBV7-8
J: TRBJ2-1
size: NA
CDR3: CASSLRTSGREFF
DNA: TGTGCCAGCAGCCTTAGGACTAGCGGGAGAGAGTTCTTC

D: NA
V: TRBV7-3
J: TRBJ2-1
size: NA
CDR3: CASSPRGGGSYNEQFF
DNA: TGTGCCAGCAGCCCGAGGGGGGGCGGCTCCTACAATGAGCAGTTCTTC

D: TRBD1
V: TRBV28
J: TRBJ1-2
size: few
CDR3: CASISRVGQGPLYGYTF
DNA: TGTGCCAGCATCAGTAGGGTCGGACAGGGGCCTCTCTATGGCTACACCTTC

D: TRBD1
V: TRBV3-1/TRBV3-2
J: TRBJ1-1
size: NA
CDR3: CASSQVPGQGLNTEAFF
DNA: TGTGCCAGCAGCCAAGTCCCGGGACAGGGTCTGAACACTGAAGCTTTCTTT

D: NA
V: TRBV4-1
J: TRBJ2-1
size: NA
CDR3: CASSQDFAGLSHNEQFF
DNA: TGCGCCAGCAGCCAAGACTTTGCAGGACTATCCCACAATGAGCAGTTCTTC

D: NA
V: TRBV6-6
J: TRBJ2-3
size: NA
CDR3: CASRNRDGFSDTQYF
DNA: TGTGCCAGCAGGAACAGGGATGGGTTTTCAGATACGCAGTATTTT

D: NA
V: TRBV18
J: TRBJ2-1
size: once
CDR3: CASSPRDNSYNEQFF
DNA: TGTGCCAGCTCACCCCGGGACAACTCCTACAATGAGCAGTTCTTC

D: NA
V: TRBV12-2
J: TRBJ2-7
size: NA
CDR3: CASRLTPRGGSYEQYF
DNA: TGTGCAAGTCGCTTAACGCCCCGCGGCGGGAGCTACGAGCAGTACTTC

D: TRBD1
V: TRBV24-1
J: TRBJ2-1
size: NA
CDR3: CATSDPGQGARNEQFF
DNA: TGTGCCACCAGTGATCCAGGACAGGGAGCGAGGAATGAGCAGTTCTTC

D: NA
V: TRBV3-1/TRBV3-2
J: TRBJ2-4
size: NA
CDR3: CASSHQGIAKNIQYF
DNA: TGTGCCAGCAGCCACCAGGGGATTGCCAAAAACATTCAGTACTTC

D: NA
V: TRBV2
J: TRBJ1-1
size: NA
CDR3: CASRQNTEAFF
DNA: TGTGCCAGCAGACAAAACACTGAAGCTTTCTTT

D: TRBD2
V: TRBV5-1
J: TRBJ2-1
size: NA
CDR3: CASRTSLAAVGNEQFF
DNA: TGCGCCAGCAGGACTAGCCTAGCAGCGGTTGGGAATGAGCAGTTCTTC

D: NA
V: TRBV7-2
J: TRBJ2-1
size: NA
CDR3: CASSLRMGQLNEQFF
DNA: TGTGCCAGCAGCTTAAGAATGGGACAACTAAATGAGCAGTTCTTC

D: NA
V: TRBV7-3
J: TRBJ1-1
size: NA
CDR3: CASSLEVNTEAFF
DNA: TGTGCCAGCAGCCTCGAGGTGAACACTGAAGCTTTCTTT

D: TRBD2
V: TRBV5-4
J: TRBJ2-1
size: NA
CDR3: CASSPGTSGRMNEQFF
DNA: TGTGCCAGCAGCCCGGGGACTAGCGGGAGGATGAATGAGCAGTTCTTC

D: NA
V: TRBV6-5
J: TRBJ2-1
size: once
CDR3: CASSYSPGKGQYEQFF
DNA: TGTGCCAGCAGTTACTCTCCAGGGAAGGGACAATATGAGCAGTTCTTC

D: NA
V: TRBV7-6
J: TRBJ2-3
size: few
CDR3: CASSQIRGPPDTQYF
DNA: TGTGCCAGCAGCCAAATCAGGGGCCCTCCAGATACGCAGTATTTT

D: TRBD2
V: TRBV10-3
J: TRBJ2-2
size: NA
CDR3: CAISRLGLAGGNTGELFF
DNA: TGTGCCATCAGCCGACTAGGTCTAGCGGGGGGGAACACCGGGGAGCTGTTTTTT

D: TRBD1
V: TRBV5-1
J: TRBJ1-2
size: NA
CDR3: CASSLDGQGFGGYTF
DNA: TGCGCCAGCAGCTTGGATGGACAGGGGTTTGGAGGCTACACCTTC

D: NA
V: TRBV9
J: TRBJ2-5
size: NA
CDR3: CASSVDDRQETQYF
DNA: TGTGCCAGCAGCGTTGACGACAGACAAGAGACCCAGTACTTC

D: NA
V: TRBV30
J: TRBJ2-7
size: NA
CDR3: CAWSGQGIHEQYF
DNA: TGTGCCTGGAGTGGCCAGGGGATCCACGAGCAGTACTTC

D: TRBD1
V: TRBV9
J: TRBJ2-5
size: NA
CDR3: CASSVSVQGAGKETQYF
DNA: TGTGCCAGCAGCGTATCCGTCCAGGGGGCGGGGAAAGAGACCCAGTACTTC

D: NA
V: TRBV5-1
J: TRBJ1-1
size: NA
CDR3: CASSQLDMNTEAFF
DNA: TGCGCCAGCAGCCAGTTGGACATGAACACTGAAGCTTTCTTT

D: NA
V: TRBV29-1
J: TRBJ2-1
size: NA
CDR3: CSVRGGMSSYNEQFF
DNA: TGCAGCGTGCGGGGCGGGATGAGCTCCTACAATGAGCAGTTCTTC

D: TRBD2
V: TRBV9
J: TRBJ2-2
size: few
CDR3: CASSTTAGTHTGELFF
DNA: TGTGCCAGCAGCACAACAGCGGGGACCCACACCGGGGAGCTGTTTTTT

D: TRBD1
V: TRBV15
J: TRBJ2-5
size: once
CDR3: CATSRESGGFETQYF
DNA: TGTGCCACCAGCAGAGAATCAGGGGGCTTCGAGACCCAGTACTTC

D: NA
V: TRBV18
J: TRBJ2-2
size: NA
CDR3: CASLQTRGNTGELFF
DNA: TGTGCCAGCTTACAAACAAGGGGGAACACCGGGGAGCTGTTTTTT

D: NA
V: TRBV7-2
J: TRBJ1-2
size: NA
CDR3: CASSSRTVNGYTF
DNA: TGTGCCAGCAGCTCAAGGACAGTTAATGGCTACACCTTC

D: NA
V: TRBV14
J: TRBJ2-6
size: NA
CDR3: CASSLIMGVSKAPNSGANVLTF
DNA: TGTGCCAGCAGCCTCATCATGGGCGTATCAAAGGCCCCAAACTCTGGGGCCAACGTCCTGACTTTC

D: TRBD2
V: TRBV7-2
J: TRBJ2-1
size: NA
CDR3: CASSFTSGNNNEQFF
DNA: TGTGCCAGCAGCTTCACTAGCGGGAATAACAATGAGCAGTTCTTC

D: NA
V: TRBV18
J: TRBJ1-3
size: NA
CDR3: CASSPFPLSGNTIYF
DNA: TGTGCCAGCTCACCATTCCCACTCTCTGGAAACACCATATATTTT

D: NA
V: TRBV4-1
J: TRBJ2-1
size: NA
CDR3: CASSQEWKGGLYNEQFF
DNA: TGCGCCAGCAGCCAAGAATGGAAAGGGGGACTATACAATGAGCAGTTCTTC

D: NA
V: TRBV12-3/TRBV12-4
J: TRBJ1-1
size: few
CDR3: CASSLSGTEAFF
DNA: TGTGCCAGCAGTTTATCCGGCACTGAAGCTTTCTTT

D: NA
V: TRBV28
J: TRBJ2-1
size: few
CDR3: CASTPRAGRYNEQFF
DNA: TGTGCCAGCACCCCCCGGGCAGGGAGGTACAATGAGCAGTTCTTC

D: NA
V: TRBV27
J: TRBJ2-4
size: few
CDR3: CATSRDGLIAKNIQYF
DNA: TGTGCCACTTCGCGGGATGGACTTATAGCCAAAAACATTCAGTACTTC

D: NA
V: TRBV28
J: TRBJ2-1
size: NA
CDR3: CASSSPRAHDGDEQFF
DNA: TGTGCCAGCAGTTCTCCAAGGGCCCACGACGGGGATGAGCAGTTCTTC

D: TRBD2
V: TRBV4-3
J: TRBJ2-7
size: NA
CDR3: CASSRIYGGAYEQYF
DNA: TGCGCCAGCAGCCGCATCTACGGGGGGGCCTACGAGCAGTACTTC

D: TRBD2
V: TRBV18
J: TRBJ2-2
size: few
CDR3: CASSPSGGGRTGELFF
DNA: TGTGCCAGCTCACCCTCGGGCGGGGGTCGGACCGGGGAGCTGTTTTTT

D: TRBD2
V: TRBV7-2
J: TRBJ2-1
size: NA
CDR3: CASRRLAGGGNEQFF
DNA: TGTGCCAGCAGGCGTCTAGCGGGAGGGGGCAATGAGCAGTTCTTC

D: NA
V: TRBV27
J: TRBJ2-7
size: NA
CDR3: CASSHPGVEQYF
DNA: TGTGCCAGCTCCCACCCAGGGGTCGAGCAGTACTTC

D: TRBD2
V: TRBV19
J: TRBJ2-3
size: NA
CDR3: CGSGSGSDTQYF
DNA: TGTGGGAGCGGGAGTGGGTCAGATACGCAGTATTTT

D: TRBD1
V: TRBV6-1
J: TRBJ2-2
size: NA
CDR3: CASSGGTGGIVGELFF
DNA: TGTGCCAGCAGTGGAGGGACAGGGGGTATAGTCGGGGAGCTGTTTTTT

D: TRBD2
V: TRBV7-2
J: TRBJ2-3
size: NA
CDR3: CASSPRLAGGKLDTQYF
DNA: TGTGCCAGCAGTCCCCGACTAGCGGGGGGCAAATTAGATACGCAGTATTTT

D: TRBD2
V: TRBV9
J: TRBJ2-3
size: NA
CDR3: CASSPPGGGSTDTQYF
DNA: TGTGCCAGCAGCCCGCCGGGAGGTGGCAGCACAGATACGCAGTATTTT

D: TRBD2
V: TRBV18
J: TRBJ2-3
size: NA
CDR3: CASSPKISGRTDTQYF
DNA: TGTGCCAGCTCACCGAAGATCAGCGGGAGAACCGATACGCAGTATTTT

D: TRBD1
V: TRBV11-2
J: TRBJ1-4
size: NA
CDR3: CASSLAGQGVEKLFF
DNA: TGTGCCAGCAGCTTAGCAGGACAGGGGGTAGAAAAACTGTTTTTT

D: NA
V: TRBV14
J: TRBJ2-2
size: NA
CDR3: CASSHPRGYGGELFF
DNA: TGTGCCAGCAGCCATCCTCGGGGGTACGGCGGGGAGCTGTTTTTT

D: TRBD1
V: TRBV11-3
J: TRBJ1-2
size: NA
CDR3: CASSFHTYRGHNYGYTF
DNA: TGTGCCAGCAGTTTCCACACATACAGGGGCCACAACTATGGCTACACCTTC

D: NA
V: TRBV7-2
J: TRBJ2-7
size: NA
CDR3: CASSLGQAREQYF
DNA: TGTGCCAGCAGCTTGGGGCAGGCGCGTGAGCAGTACTTC